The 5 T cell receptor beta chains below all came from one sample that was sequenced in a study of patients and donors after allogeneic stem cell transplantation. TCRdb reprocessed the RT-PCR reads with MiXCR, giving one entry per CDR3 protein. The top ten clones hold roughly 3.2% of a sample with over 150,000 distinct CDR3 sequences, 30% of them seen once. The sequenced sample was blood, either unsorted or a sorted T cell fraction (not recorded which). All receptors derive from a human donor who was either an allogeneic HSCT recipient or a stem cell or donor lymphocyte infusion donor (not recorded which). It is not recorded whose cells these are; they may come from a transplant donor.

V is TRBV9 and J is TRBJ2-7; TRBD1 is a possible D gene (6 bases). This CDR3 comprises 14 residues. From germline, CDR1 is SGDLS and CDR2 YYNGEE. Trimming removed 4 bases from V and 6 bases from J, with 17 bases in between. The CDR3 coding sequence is TGTGCCAGCAGCCCGCTTGGACAGCGGAGCGAGCAGTACTTC. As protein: CASSPLGQRSEQYF.

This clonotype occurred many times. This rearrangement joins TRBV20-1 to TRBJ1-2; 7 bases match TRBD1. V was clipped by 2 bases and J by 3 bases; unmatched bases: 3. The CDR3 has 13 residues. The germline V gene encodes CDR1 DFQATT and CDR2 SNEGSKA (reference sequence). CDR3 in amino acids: CSARRDRDYGYTF. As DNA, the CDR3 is TGCAGTGCTAGAAGAGACAGGGACTATGGCTACACCTTC.

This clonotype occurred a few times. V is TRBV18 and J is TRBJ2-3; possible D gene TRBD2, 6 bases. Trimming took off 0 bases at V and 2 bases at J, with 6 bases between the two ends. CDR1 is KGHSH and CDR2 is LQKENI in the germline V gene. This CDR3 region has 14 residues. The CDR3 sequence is CASSPPGLTDTQYF. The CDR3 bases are TGTGCCAGCTCACCACCGGGACTCACAGATACGCAGTATTTT.

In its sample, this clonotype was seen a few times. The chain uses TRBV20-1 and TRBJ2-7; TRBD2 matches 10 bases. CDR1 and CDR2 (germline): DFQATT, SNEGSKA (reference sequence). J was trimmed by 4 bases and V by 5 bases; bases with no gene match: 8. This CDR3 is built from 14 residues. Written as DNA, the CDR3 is TGCAGTGCTCTCCTCACTAGCGGGACGTACGAGCAGTACTTC. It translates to CSALLTSGTYEQYF.

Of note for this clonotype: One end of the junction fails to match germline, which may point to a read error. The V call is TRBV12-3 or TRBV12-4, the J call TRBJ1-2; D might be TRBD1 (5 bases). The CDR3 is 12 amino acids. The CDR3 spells CASSLGVYGYAF. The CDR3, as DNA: TGTGCCAGCAGTTTGGGGGTCTATGGCTACGCCTTC.